These T cell receptor beta chains were read from a single sample in a study of OX40 agonist ivuxolimab in advanced cancers. Clones were sequenced by immunoSEQ multiplex PCR, and TCRdb holds only the in-frame ones, with some missing. The sample lists some 54,000 clones, over 75% occurring once. Sample: CD4+ or CD8+ T cells sorted from blood, taken in a trial of the OX40 agonist ivuxolimab. The origin of the receptors is an adult with an advanced solid tumor such as melanoma, head and neck, liver or kidney cancer. CDR3s include the opening cysteine and the closing phenylalanine or tryptophan. A D gene is named only where the DNA matches it firmly. Clone size is given for some rows only: seen once, a few or many times, or a class if the clone is expanded.

V gene	J gene	CDR3 length	clone size	D gene	CDR3 protein	CDR3 DNA
TRBV12-2	TRBJ2-3	18	NA	NA	CASRPSRGGAGRTDTQYF	TGTGCAAGTCGCCCCTCACGCGGGGGTGCGGGGCGCACAGATACGCAGTATTTT
TRBV7-2	TRBJ2-5	16	NA	TRBD2	CASSRTSEMYQETQYF	TGTGCCAGCAGCCGGACTAGCGAGATGTACCAAGAGACCCAGTACTTC
TRBV7-3	TRBJ2-3	16	NA	TRBD2	CASSFTSGMGSDTQYF	TGTGCCAGCAGCTTTACTAGCGGGATGGGGTCAGATACGCAGTATTTT
TRBV29-1	TRBJ1-2	14	NA	TRBD1	CSAQAGQKSYGYTF	TGCAGCGCCCAGGCGGGACAGAAGAGTTATGGCTACACCTTC
TRBV7-2	TRBJ1-5	14	NA	NA	CASSSGWGEQPQHF	TGTGCCAGCAGCTCAGGGTGGGGTGAACAGCCCCAGCATTTT
TRBV27	TRBJ1-2	12	few	NA	CASSLGGNGYTF	TGTGCCAGCAGTTTGGGGGGTAATGGCTACACCTTC
TRBV7-2	TRBJ2-1	15	NA	NA	CASSFVASRGNEQFF	TGTGCCAGCAGCTTTGTGGCATCCAGGGGTAATGAGCAGTTCTTC
TRBV23-1	TRBJ2-6	14	NA	NA	CASSDSSGANVLTF	TGCGCCAGCAGCGACAGCTCTGGGGCCAACGTCCTGACTTTC
TRBV6-1	TRBJ2-7	15	NA	TRBD1	CASRMGTGQGYEQYF	TGTGCCAGCAGAATGGGCACGGGACAGGGGTACGAGCAGTACTTC
TRBV18	TRBJ1-1	14	NA	TRBD1	CASSPRGLNTEAFF	TGTGCCAGCTCACCAAGGGGGCTAAATACTGAAGCTTTCTTT
TRBV19	TRBJ1-2	12	NA	NA	CASSPGSYGYTF	TGTGCCAGTAGTCCCGGATCTTATGGCTACACCTTC
TRBV13	TRBJ1-2	14	NA	TRBD1	CASSSQGVDYGYTF	TGTGCCAGCAGCTCACAGGGGGTTGACTATGGCTACACCTTC
TRBV20-1	TRBJ1-1	11	few	NA	CSAILNTEAFF	TGCAGTGCCATCCTAAACACTGAAGCTTTCTTT
TRBV5-1	TRBJ1-4	14	NA	TRBD1	CASSLTGGNEKLFF	TGCGCCAGCAGCTTAACAGGGGGTAATGAAAAACTGTTTTTT
TRBV7-5	TRBJ1-2	14	once	NA	CARSPGQAGYGYTF	TGTGCCAGAAGCCCCGGACAGGCGGGGTATGGCTACACCTTC
TRBV19	TRBJ2-5	13	NA	TRBD2	CASSPGGGETQYF	TGTGCCAGTAGTCCCGGCGGGGGGGAGACCCAGTACTTC
TRBV2	TRBJ2-5	15	NA	TRBD2	CASRAGTSGTETQYF	TGTGCCAGCAGGGCAGGGACTAGCGGGACGGAGACCCAGTACTTC
TRBV29-1	TRBJ1-2	13	NA	NA	CSVQHRREDGYTF	TGCAGCGTTCAACACCGAAGGGAGGATGGCTACACCTTC
TRBV15	TRBJ2-3	19	NA	TRBD1	CATSGPSEVQGASTDTQYF	TGTGCCACCAGCGGACCCTCGGAGGTCCAGGGGGCTAGCACAGATACGCAGTATTTT
TRBV29-1	TRBJ1-2	13	NA	TRBD1	CSVPGTGNYGYTF	TGCAGCGTCCCCGGGACAGGGAACTATGGCTACACCTTC
TRBV19	TRBJ2-1	17	NA	TRBD2	CASSIKTSGLSYNEQFF	TGTGCCAGTAGTATCAAGACTAGCGGCCTGTCCTACAATGAGCAGTTCTTC
TRBV5-1	TRBJ1-1	14	NA	NA	CASSLDGGNTEAFF	TGCGCCAGCAGCTTGGACGGGGGGAACACTGAAGCTTTCTTT
TRBV29-1	TRBJ2-6	16	NA	TRBD1	CSVEELRGLGANVLTF	TGCAGCGTTGAAGAATTAAGGGGGCTCGGGGCCAACGTCCTGACTTTC
TRBV29-1	TRBJ1-2	13	NA	NA	CSVERGGDYGYTF	TGCAGCGTTGAGAGGGGAGGAGACTATGGCTACACCTTC
TRBV7-9	TRBJ1-5	13	NA	NA	CASSLSGNQPQHF	TGTGCCAGCAGCTTAAGTGGCAATCAGCCCCAGCATTTT
TRBV4-1	TRBJ1-3	15	NA	TRBD1	CASSRQQGSGNTIYF	TGCGCCAGCAGCCGACAACAGGGGTCCGGAAACACCATATATTTT
TRBV10-2	TRBJ2-2	15	few	TRBD2	CASSEMGGGTGELFF	TGCGCCAGCAGTGAGATGGGGGGAGGGACCGGGGAGCTGTTTTTT
TRBV12-2	TRBJ1-1	15	few	NA	CASRTDLTGNTEAFF	TGTGCAAGTCGCACTGACTTGACAGGGAACACTGAAGCTTTCTTT
TRBV29-1	TRBJ1-1	9	NA	NA	CSGDTEAFF	TGCAGTGGGGACACTGAAGCTTTCTTT
TRBV7-6	TRBJ2-1	18	once	TRBD2	CASSLVAGGQDGGNEQFF	TGTGCCAGCAGCTTAGTGGCGGGAGGGCAGGATGGCGGTAATGAGCAGTTCTTC